This T cell receptor beta chain comes out of a study of blood T cell repertoires in COVID-19. Overall study: T cells, B-cell-depleted T cells, or PBMCs supplied cDNA or gDNA.

This clone appeared a few times. Repertoires were generated with immunoSEQ multiplex PCR, while TCRdb's copy carries only in-frame clones and drops some. Found here are about 340,000 clones, just over 85% of them singletons; the top ten hold roughly 4%. The age range of participants was 18 to 89 years, with residence in about two dozen US areas. Cohort placement rested on clinical history that participants reported themselves. The CDR3 covers 18 residues. V dropped 5 bases and J dropped 1; count of bases not matched to a gene: 16. Germline CDR1 reads LNHDA; CDR2 reads SQIVND (reference sequence). The sequencing sample was made of PBMCs or T cells enriched from blood (not recorded which). The chain joins TRBV19 to TRBJ1-1, with 7 nucleotides matching TRBD1. This receptor was taken from a woman between 40 and 55 years old with acute COVID-19. CDR3 nucleotide sequence: TGTGCCAGTAGTCCTTTTAAAGACATGACAGGGCAGAACACTGAAGCTTTCTTT. It translates to CASSPFKDMTGQNTEAFF.